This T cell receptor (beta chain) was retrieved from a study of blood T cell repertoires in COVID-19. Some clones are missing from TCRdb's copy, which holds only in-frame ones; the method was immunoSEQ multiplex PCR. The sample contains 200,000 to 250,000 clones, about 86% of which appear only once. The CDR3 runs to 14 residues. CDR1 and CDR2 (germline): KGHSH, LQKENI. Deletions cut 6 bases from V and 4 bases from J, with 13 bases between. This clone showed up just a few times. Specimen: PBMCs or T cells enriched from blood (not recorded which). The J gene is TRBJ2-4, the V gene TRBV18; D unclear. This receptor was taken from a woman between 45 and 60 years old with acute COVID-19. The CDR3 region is CASSDAAKKNIQYF. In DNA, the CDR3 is TGTGCCAGCTCCGACGCAGCGAAAAAAAACATTCAGTACTTC.